The source of this T cell receptor (beta chain) is a study of a mutant IDH1 vaccine in newly diagnosed glioma. Overall study context: Vaccine administration was initiated 4-6 weeks following radiotherapy alone, or with temozolomide cycles.

As regards this clone: Its cognate antigen is unknown.

Study conclusions and caveats: Detectable vaccine-induced immune responses arose in 80% to 95% of patients.

Sample time point: week 35, safety follow-up. Topical imiquimod accompanied each vaccine dose, which consisted of 300 ug of mutant IDH1 20-mer peptide. Data came from immunoSEQ multiplex PCR; TCRdb stores just in-frame clones and leaves some out. The repertoire has about 32,000 clones, approximately 80% of them found once; the top ten carry approximately 15%. This clonotype was obtained from a man younger than 45 with glioma. The material sequenced was PBMCs, taken from a glioma patient whose treatment included an IDH1 peptide vaccine.

For the CDR3, the DNA is TGTGCCAGCAGTTACTCGAATCAGGGGAATCAGCCCCAGCATTTT. It yields the protein CASSYSNQGNQPQHF. The chain couples TRBV6-5 to TRBJ1-5; a weak D match, TRBD1 (6 bases). V was clipped by 0 bases and J by 4 bases, with 10 bases between them. Germline V gives CDR1 MNHEY, CDR2 SVGAGI. The CDR3 sequence is 15 residues long.